This T cell receptor (beta chain) was sequenced in a study of T-cell memory formation after mild COVID-19. The germline CDR1 and CDR2 sequences are DFQATT and SNEGSKA (reference sequence). V was clipped by 1 base and J by 6 bases, with 12 bases between them. CDR3 length: 14 amino acids. The TCR alpha and TCR beta cDNA libraries, bearing sample barcodes and UMIs, were generated by 5'RACE using constant-segment primers. Each CDR3 protein gets one entry after TCRdb re-called the 5' RACE reads with MiXCR. There are around 450,000 distinct CDR3 sequences in the sample; 15% to 20% occur only once, and roughly 8% lies in the top ten.

The sequencing sample was made of PBMCs or a T cell subset sorted from them (not recorded which). This chain connects TRBV20-1 to TRBJ1-4; D ambiguous. The TCR sequence derives from an adult woman who had mild COVID-19 (a few samples of this study predate the infection). Cell type and time point are not known. The CDR3 nucleotides are TGCAGTGCTAGAGGTGGAGGGTTCTATGAAAAACTGTTTTTT. Translation gives CSARGGGFYEKLFF.